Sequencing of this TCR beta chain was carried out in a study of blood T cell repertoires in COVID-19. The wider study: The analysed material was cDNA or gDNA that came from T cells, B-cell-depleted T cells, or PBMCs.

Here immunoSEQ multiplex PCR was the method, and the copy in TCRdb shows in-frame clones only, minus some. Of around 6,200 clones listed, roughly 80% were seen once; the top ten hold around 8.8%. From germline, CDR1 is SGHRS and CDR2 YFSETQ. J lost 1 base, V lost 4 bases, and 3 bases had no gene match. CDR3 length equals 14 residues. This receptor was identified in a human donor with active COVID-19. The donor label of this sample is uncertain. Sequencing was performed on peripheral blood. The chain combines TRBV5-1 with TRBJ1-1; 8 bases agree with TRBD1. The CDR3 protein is CASSRGQANTEAFF. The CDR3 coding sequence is TGCGCCAGCAGCCGGGGACAGGCGAACACTGAAGCTTTCTTT.